Only a few counts were recorded for the clone carrying this TCR beta chain. Its antigen is unidentified. As for the cDNA, it was generated by 5'RACE with 10-nucleotide random UMIs. Via MiXCR, TCRdb re-called the 5' RACE reads, giving one row per CDR3 protein. The table includes more than 75,000 distinct CDR3 sequences, roughly 4.8% detected once. The CDR3 loop spans 19 amino acids. V dropped 0 bases and J dropped 6; count of bases not matched to a gene: 14. Germline V lookup: CDR1 DFQATT, CDR2 SNEGSKA (reference sequence). This sample stems from a study of neurological immune-mediated disorders. Findings of the study overall: Among expanded clones, no CDR3 amino acid sequences were shared across subjects, a pattern suggesting private repertoires in all groups. Phylogenetic grouping assigned the repertoires of 18 of 34 multiple sclerosis patients to one related-CDR3 cluster, which constitutes a possible signature.

J is TRBJ2-1 and V is TRBV20-1; the match to TRBD2 covers 13 bases. The sample taken for sequencing was PBMCs. The TCR comes from a woman in her 30s with multiple sclerosis. This CDR3 reads CSARDVAQGTSGDRNEQFF. CDR3 DNA: TGCAGTGCTAGAGATGTTGCCCAGGGGACTAGCGGGGACCGCAATGAGCAGTTCTTC.